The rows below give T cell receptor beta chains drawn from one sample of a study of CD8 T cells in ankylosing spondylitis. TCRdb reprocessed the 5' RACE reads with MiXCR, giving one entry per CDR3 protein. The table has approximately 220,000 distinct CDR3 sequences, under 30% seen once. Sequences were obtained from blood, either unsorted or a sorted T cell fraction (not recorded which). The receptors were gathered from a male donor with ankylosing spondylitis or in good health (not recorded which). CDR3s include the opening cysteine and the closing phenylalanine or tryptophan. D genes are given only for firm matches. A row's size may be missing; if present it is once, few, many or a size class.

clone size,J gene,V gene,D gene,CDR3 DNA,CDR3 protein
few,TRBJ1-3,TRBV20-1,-,TGCAGTGCTAGAGGGTTCTCTGGAAACACCATATATTTT,CSARGFSGNTIYF
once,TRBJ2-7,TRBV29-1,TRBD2,TGCAGCGCCCGGCACAAGACTAGCGGAGGCGAGCAGTACTTC,CSARHKTSGGEQYF
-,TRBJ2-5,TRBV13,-,TGTGCCAGCAGCCCGAGGACAGTCGCGACCCAGTACTTC,CASSPRTVATQYF
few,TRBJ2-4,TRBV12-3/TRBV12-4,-,TGTGCCAGCAGTCCCGGCGGGGATGTAGCCAAAAACATTCAGTACTTC,CASSPGGDVAKNIQYF
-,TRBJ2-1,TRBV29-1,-,TGCAGCGTCAACTACCAGACTGGATACAATGAGCAGTTCTTC,CSVNYQTGYNEQFF
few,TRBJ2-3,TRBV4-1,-,TGCGCCAGCAGCCACCACTTAACCGGATCAGATACGCAGTATTTT,CASSHHLTGSDTQYF
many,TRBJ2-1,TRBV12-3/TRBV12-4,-,TGTGCCAGCAGGTTAGGGGGTGAGCAGTTCTTC,CASRLGGEQFF
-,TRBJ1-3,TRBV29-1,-,TGCAGCGTGCAGGAGGGATCTGGAAACACCATATATTTT,CSVQEGSGNTIYF
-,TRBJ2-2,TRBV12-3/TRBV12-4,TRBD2,TGTGCCAGCAGTTCTGAGGGACTAGCGGGTTCCGGGGAGCTGTTTTTT,CASSSEGLAGSGELFF
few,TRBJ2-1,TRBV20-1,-,TGCAGTGCCCAGGGACTTTACAATGAGCAGTTCTTC,CSAQGLYNEQFF
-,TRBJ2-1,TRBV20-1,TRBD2,TGCAGTGCTAGAGTAGCGGGAGGGCCCGCTGAGCAGTTCTTC,CSARVAGGPAEQFF
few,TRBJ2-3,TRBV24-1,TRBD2,TGTGCCACCAGTGATCCCAAATGGACTAGCGGGGAGGGAGATACGCAGTATTTT,CATSDPKWTSGEGDTQYF
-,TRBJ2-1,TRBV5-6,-,TGTGCCAGCAGCGAGGCGTACAATGAGCAGTTCTTC,CASSEAYNEQFF
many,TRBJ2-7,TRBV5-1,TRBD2,TGTGCCAGCAGCTTGGGACTAGCGGGAGACGAGCAGTACTTC,CASSLGLAGDEQYF
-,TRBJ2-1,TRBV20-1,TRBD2,TGCAGTGCTAGAATGCCTAGCGGGGGCTCCTACAATGAGCAGTTCTTC,CSARMPSGGSYNEQFF
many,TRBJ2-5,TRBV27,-,TGTGCCAGCAGTGCCTCAGGAAGGGGAGAGACCCAGTACTTC,CASSASGRGETQYF
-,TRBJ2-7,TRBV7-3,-,TGTGCCAGCAGCTTAGCCGGGAAGCCTTACGAGCAGTACTTC,CASSLAGKPYEQYF
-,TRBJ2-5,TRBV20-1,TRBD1,TGCAGTGCTAGAGATCACAGGGGCCAAGAGACCCAGTACTTC,CSARDHRGQETQYF
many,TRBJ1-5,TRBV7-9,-,TGTGCCAGCAGCTCGAACGCCAATCAGCCCCAGCATTTT,CASSSNANQPQHF
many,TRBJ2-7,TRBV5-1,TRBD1,TGCGCCAGCAGCCAAGACAGGGGATCCGAAGAGCAGTACTTC,CASSQDRGSEEQYF
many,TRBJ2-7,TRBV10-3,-,TGTGCAACATCCAGGGGATCCTACGAGCAGTACTTC,CATSRGSYEQYF
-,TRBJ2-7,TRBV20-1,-,TGCAGTGCTGGGAGGCAGGGGCTCGAGCAGTACTTC,CSAGRQGLEQYF
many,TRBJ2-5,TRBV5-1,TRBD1,TGCGCCAGCAGCCACGGACAGGGACGCGAGACCCAGTACTTC,CASSHGQGRETQYF
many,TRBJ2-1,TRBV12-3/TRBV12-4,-,TGTGCCAGCAGTGGGCAAGGACAAAGCTCCTACAATGAGCAGTTCTTC,CASSGQGQSSYNEQFF